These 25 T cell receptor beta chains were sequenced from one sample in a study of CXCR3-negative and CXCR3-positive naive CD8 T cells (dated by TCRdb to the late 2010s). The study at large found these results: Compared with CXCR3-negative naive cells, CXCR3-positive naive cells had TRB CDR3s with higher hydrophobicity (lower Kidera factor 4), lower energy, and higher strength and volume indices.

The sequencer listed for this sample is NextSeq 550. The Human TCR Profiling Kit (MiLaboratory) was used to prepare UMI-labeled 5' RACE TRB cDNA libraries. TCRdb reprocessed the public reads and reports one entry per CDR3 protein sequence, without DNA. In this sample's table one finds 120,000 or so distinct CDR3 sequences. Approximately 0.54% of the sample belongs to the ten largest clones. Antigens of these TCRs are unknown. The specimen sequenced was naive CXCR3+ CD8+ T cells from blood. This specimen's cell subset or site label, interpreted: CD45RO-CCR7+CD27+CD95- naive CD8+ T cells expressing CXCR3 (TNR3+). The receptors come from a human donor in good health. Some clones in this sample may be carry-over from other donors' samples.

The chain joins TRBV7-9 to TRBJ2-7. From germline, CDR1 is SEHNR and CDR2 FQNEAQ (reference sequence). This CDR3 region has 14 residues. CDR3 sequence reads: CASSLEVAVNEQYF. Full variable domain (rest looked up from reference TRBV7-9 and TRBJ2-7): DTGVSQNPRHKITKRGQNVTFRCDPISEHNRLYWYRQTLGQGPEFLTYFQNEAQLEKSRLLSDRFSAERPKGSFSTLEIQRTEQGDSAMYLCASSLEVAVNEQYFGPGTRLTVT.

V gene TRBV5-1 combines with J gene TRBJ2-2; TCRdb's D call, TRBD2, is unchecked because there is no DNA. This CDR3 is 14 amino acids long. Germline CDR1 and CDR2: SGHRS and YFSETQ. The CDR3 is CASSLGGVTGELFF. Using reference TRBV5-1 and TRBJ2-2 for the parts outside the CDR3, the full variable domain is KAGVTQTPRYLIKTRGQQVTLSCSPISGHRSVSWYQQTPGQGLQFLFEYFSETQRNKGNFPGRFSGRQFSNSRSEMNVSTLELGDSALYLCASSLGGVTGELFFGEGSRLTVL.

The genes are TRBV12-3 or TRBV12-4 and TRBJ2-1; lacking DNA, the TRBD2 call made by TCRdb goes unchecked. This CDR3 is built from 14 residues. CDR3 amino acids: CASSSTSGYNEQFF.

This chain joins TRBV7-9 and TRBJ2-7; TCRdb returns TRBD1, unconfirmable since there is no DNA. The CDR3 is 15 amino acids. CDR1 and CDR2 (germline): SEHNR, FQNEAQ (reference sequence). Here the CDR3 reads CASSPVEGRNYEQYF.

CDR3 region: CATSDLPSGSNEQFF. This sequence joins TRBV24-1 and TRBJ2-1; checking the TCRdb D call of TRBD2 is not possible without DNA. Looked up from germline, CDR1 is KGHDR and CDR2 is SFDVKD. This CDR3 has 15 residues.

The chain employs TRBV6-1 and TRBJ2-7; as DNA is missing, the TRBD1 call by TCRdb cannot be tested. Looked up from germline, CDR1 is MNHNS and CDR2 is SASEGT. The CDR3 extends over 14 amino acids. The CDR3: CASSEVLGGDEQYF.

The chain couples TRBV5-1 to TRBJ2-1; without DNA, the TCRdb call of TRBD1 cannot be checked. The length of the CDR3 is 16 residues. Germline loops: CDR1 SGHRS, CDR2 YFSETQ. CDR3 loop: CASGLLGTENHNEQFF.

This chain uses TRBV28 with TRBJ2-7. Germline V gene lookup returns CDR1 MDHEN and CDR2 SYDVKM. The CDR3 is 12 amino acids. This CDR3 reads CASSFAVYEQYF.

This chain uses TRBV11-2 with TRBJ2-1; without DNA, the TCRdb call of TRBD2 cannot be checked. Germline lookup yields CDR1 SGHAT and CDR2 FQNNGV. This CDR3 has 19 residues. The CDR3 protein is CASSLDWGLAGEGYNEQFF.

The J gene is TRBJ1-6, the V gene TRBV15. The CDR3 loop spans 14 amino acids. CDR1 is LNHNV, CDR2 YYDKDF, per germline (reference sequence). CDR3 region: CATAEETYNSPLHF.

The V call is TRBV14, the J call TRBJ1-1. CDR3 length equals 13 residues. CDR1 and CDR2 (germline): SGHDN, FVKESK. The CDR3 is CASSQHKNTEAFF.

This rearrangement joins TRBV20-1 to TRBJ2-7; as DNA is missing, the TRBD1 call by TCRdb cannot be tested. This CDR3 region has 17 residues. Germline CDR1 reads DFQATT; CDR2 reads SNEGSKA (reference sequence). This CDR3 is CSARADRVGPGTGEQYF.

The CDR3 is CASSLRDISHEQYF. The V gene is TRBV4-1, the J gene TRBJ2-7; the TCRdb D gene call, TRBD1, has no DNA to confirm it. CDR1 is MGHRA, CDR2 YSYEKL, per germline. The CDR3 runs to 14 residues.

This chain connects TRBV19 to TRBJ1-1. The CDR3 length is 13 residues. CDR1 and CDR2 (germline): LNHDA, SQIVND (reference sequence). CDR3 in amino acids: CASTLQENTEAFF. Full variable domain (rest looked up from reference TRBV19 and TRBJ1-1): DGGITQSPKYLFRKEGQNVTLSCEQNLNHDAMYWYRQDPGQGLRLIYYSQIVNDFQKGDIAEGYSVSREKKESFPLTVTSAQKNPTAFYLCASTLQENTEAFFGQGTRLTVV.

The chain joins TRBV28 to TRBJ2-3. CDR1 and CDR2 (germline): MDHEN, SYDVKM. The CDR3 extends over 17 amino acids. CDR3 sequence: CASRPLLAAAFTDTQYF.

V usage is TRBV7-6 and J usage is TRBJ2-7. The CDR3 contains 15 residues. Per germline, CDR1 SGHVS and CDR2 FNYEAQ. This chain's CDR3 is CASSWKPEDTYEQYF.

The CDR3 here is CSVEVGGATYNEQFF. The gene calls are TRBV29-1 and TRBJ2-1; TCRdb picks TRBD2, but there is no DNA to check that call. The CDR3 is 15 residues long. Germline-derived CDR1 and CDR2 are SQVTM and ANQGSEA.

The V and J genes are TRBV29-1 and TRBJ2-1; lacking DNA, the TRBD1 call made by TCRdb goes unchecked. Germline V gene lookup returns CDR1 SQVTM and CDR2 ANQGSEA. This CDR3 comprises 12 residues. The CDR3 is CSVEEGAGAPFF.

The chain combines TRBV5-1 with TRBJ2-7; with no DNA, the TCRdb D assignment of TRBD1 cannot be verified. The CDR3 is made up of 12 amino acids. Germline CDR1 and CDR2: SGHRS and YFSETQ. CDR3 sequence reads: CASSLGTVEQYF.

This chain's CDR3 is CASSPPGTGDEKLFF. The genes are TRBV18 and TRBJ1-4; TCRdb returns TRBD1, unconfirmable since there is no DNA. The germline V gene has CDR1 KGHSH and CDR2 LQKENI. The CDR3 is 15 amino acids.

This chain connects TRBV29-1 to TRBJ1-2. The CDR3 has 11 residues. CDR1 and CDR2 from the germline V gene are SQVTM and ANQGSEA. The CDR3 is CSVEEGHGYTF.

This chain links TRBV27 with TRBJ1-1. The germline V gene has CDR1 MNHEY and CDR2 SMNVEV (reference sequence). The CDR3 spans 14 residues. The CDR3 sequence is CASSTGPRTAEAFF.

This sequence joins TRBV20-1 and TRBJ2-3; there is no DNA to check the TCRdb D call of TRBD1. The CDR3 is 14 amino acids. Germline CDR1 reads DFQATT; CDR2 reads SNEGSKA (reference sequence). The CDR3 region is CSARTGGEADTQYF.

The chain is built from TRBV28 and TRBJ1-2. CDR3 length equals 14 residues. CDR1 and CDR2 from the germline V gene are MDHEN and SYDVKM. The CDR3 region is CASSFRSAGNGPIF.

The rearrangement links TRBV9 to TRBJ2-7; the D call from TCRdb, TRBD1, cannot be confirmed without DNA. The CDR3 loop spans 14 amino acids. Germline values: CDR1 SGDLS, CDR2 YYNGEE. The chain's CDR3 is CASSGRDTPYEQYF. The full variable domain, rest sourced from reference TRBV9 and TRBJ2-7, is DSGVTQTPKHLITATGQRVTLRCSPRSGDLSVYWYQQSLDQGLQFLIQYYNGEERAKGNILERFSAQQFPDLHSELNLSSLELGDSALYFCASSGRDTPYEQYFGPGTRLTVT.